A single sample is the source of the 32 T cell receptor beta chains below, sequenced in a study of regulatory T cells in long-lasting Graves disease. Arm-PCR with iRepertoire HTBI primers amplified the CDR3 regions for these TCR beta libraries. TCRdb reprocessed the multiplex PCR reads with MiXCR, giving one entry per CDR3 protein. This repertoire shows some 450,000 distinct CDR3 sequences, about a quarter found once; its top ten account for 26%. As to time point: persistent/refractory GD, antithyroid drugs over 5 years with positive TRAb. The TCR library was made from RNA extracted from PBMCs. This material consisted of peripheral blood mononuclear cells (PBMCs), taken when the disease was refractory, from a patient treated with antithyroid drugs. The source is a female donor with Graves disease.

A remark on this clonotype: This clone may be a read error of a much larger clone one base away. The genes are TRBV10-3 and TRBJ2-7; 9 bases match TRBD2. The CDR3 has 15 residues. The germline CDR1 and CDR2 sequences are ENHRY and SYGVKD. J lost 0 bases, V lost 4 bases, and 4 bases had no gene match. CDR3 in amino acids: CAISVLSGGSYEQYF. The CDR3 DNA follows: TGTGCCATCAGTGTACTTAGCGGGGGCTCCTACGAGCAGTACTTC.

There are many counts of this clonotype. The rearrangement links TRBV7-3 to TRBJ2-5; 7 positions agree with TRBD2. V shed 1 base and J 5 bases; nucleotides not matched to a gene: 1. CDR1 is SGHTA, CDR2 FQGTGA, per germline. The CDR3 length is 13 residues. CDR3 bases: TGTGCCAGCAGCTTAAGCGGGAGTGAGACCCAGTACTTC. Amino acids: CASSLSGSETQYF.

This rearrangement joins TRBV2 to TRBJ1-2, with unresolved D. Germline loops: CDR1 SNHLY, CDR2 FYNNEI. V shed 7 bases and J shed 5 bases, with 14 bases lying between them. CDR3 length equals 13 residues. CDR3 loop: CASTQPPGYGYTF. The DNA for the CDR3 is TGTGCCAGCACCCAACCCCCGGGGTATGGCTACACCTTC.

This clonotype was seen once. The chain recombines TRBV28 with TRBJ2-1; 9 bases line up with TRBD1. Germline CDR1 is MDHEN and CDR2 is SYDVKM. J gave up 8 bases and V 3 bases, and 8 bases lay outside the gene matches. CDR3 length equals 15 residues. CDR3 sequence (DNA): TGTGCCAGCAGTTTGGCCGGGACAGGGATCTATGAGCAGTTCTTC. Translating gives CASSLAGTGIYEQFF.

V is TRBV30 and J is TRBJ2-2, with unresolved D. Germline V gives CDR1 GTSNPN, CDR2 SVGIG (reference sequence). CDR3 length: 13 amino acids. V lost 4 bases and J 7 bases, leaving 13 bases between the germline ends. The CDR3 here is CAWNTVRNGELFF. The CDR3 bases are TGTGCCTGGAATACAGTGCGCAACGGGGAGCTGTTTTTT.

This clonotype appeared a few times. This CDR3 reads CASSAFDRGRLAAFF. CDR3 coding DNA: TGTGCCAGCAGCGCCTTTGACAGGGGGCGCCTTGCCGCTTTCTTT. The J gene is TRBJ1-1, the V gene TRBV11-2; 10 nucleotides align to TRBD1. The trim removed 5 bases at V and 11 bases at J, leaving 14 bases unmatched. Germline CDR1 is SGHAT and CDR2 is FQNNGV. The CDR3 extends over 15 amino acids.

The J gene is TRBJ2-4, the V gene TRBV4-1; 8 bases agree with TRBD2. V gave up 1 base and J gave up 7 bases; unmatched junction bases: 9. CDR3 length equals 16 residues. Germline V gives CDR1 MGHRA, CDR2 YSYEKL. The CDR3 region is CASSQGTRASGNIQYF. In DNA form, the CDR3 reads TGCGCCAGCAGCCAAGGGACCCGCGCTAGCGGGAACATTCAGTACTTC.

This clonotype occurred a few times. The rearrangement joins TRBV15 to TRBJ1-2, with TRBD1 as a possible D gene (5 bases). V was shortened by 0 bases and J by 6 bases, with 14 bases between the two germline ends. Germline values: CDR1 LNHNV, CDR2 YYDKDF (reference sequence). The CDR3 runs 15 residues. The CDR3 protein is CATSRDSGTAHGYTF. The DNA of the CDR3 is TGTGCCACCAGCAGAGATTCCGGGACGGCGCATGGCTACACCTTC.

This chain connects TRBV28 to TRBJ1-1; a weak D match, TRBD1 (5 bases). Germline-derived CDR1 and CDR2 are MDHEN and SYDVKM. CDR3 size: 16 residues. V dropped 6 bases and J dropped 0 bases, with 17 bases sitting between them. In DNA, the CDR3 is TGTGCCAGCAGCTTGGGTAAGGGGCCGATGAACACTGAAGCTTTCTTT. This gives the protein CASSLGKGPMNTEAFF.

The table lists this clonotype with many counts. The chain employs TRBV24-1 and TRBJ2-6; D is undetermined. This CDR3 contains 15 residues. The germline V and J ends were trimmed by 9 bases and 0 bases, with 11 bases remaining between them. Germline CDR1 KGHDR, CDR2 SFDVKD. The CDR3 loop reads CATAPQSSGANVLTF. The DNA of the CDR3 is TGTGCCACCGCCCCACAGAGCTCTGGGGCCAACGTCCTGACTTTC.

This clonotype was detected a few times. The chain joins TRBV30 to TRBJ2-5, with D perhaps being TRBD1 or TRBD2 (7 bases each). Trimming removed 0 bases from V and 5 bases from J, with 16 bases in between. The germline CDR1 and CDR2 sequences are GTSNPN and SVGIG (reference sequence). The CDR3 contains 15 residues. In DNA, the CDR3 is TGTGCCTGGAGTGTAGGGAGGGGGCCCGGGGAGACCCAGTACTTC. It codes for CAWSVGRGPGETQYF.

This clonotype came up a few times. The V and J genes are TRBV27 and TRBJ2-7; no clear D gene. The CDR3 spans 15 residues. CDR1 and CDR2 (germline): MNHEY, SMNVEV (reference sequence). V shed 6 bases and J shed 2 bases, with 17 bases lying between them. This chain's CDR3 is CASSKIEDATYEQYF. The CDR3 coding sequence is TGTGCCAGCAGCAAAATCGAGGACGCTACCTACGAGCAGTACTTC.

The chain carries TRBV20-1 and TRBJ2-7, with 7 bases matching TRBD1. The germline V gene encodes CDR1 DFQATT and CDR2 SNEGSKA (reference sequence). The trim removed 0 bases at V and 2 bases at J, leaving 10 bases unmatched. The CDR3 has 16 residues. The chain's CDR3 is CSARDLRGRTAYEQYF. The CDR3 DNA reads TGCAGTGCTAGAGACCTGAGGGGGCGAACCGCCTACGAGCAGTACTTC.

This clonotype was seen more than once but under ten times. This CDR3 is missing its conserved last phenylalanine or tryptophan, likely due to a read error. The chain carries TRBV2 and TRBJ1-2; D might be TRBD1 (6 bases). Per germline, CDR1 SNHLY and CDR2 FYNNEI. The CDR3 contains 13 residues. Trimming stripped 6 bases from V and 9 bases from J, with 17 bases between. CDR3: CASSEAGVGSYTS. The CDR3 nucleotides are TGTGCCAGCAGCGAGGCAGGGGTGGGGAGCTACACCTCC.

At least ten counts were recorded for this clonotype. V and J are TRBV3-1 and TRBJ2-7; 7 bases agree with TRBD2. The CDR3 spans 15 residues. V shed 1 base and J 2 bases; nucleotides not matched to a gene: 5. Looked up from germline, CDR1 is LGHDT and CDR2 is YNNKEL (reference sequence). Here the CDR3 reads CASSQGASGAYEQYF. CDR3 DNA sequence: TGTGCCAGCAGCCAAGGGGCTAGCGGTGCCTACGAGCAGTACTTC.

The gene calls are TRBV7-9 and TRBJ1-1, with 7 positions matching TRBD1. The CDR3 is 13 residues long. J lost 0 bases, V lost 10 bases, and 5 bases had no gene match. Germline V gene sequence: CDR1 SEHNR, CDR2 FQNEAQ (reference sequence). CDR3 residues: CATRDSLNTEAFF. CDR3 sequence (DNA): TGTGCCACCCGGGACAGTTTGAACACTGAAGCTTTCTTT.

The chain joins TRBV4-1 to TRBJ1-2; 9 bases match TRBD1. J gave up 4 bases and V 0 bases, and 0 bases lay outside the gene matches. Germline lookup yields CDR1 MGHRA and CDR2 YSYEKL. This CDR3 region has 14 residues. In DNA form, the CDR3 reads TGCGCCAGCAGCCAAGAGGGACAGGGCTATGGCTACACCTTC. This codes for CASSQEGQGYGYTF.

In the case of this clonotype: A much larger clone lies a single base off, so this may be a read error. The CDR3 ends on some other residue instead of the conserved phenylalanine or tryptophan, so this is likely a read error. V is TRBV7-2 and J is TRBJ1-1, with 7 bases that match TRBD1. The CDR3 loop spans 14 amino acids. V lost 7 bases to trimming and J lost 1 base; unmatched junction nucleotides: 6. Germline values: CDR1 SGHTA, CDR2 FQGNSA. Written as DNA, the CDR3 is TGTGCCAGCACCCTACAGGGGAGGAACACTGAAGCTTTCCTT. This sequence encodes CASTLQGRNTEAFL.

This clonotype appeared a few times. The chain combines TRBV5-1 with TRBJ2-2; TRBD2 aligns across 11 bases. CDR3 length: 16 residues. The ends lost 2 bases at V and 6 bases at J; junction bases unmatched: 6. Germline CDR1 and CDR2: SGHRS and YFSETQ. The chain's CDR3 is CASSFTSGSLSGELFF. CDR3 DNA sequence: TGCGCCAGCAGCTTTACTAGCGGGAGTCTCTCCGGGGAGCTGTTTTTT.

The gene calls are TRBV5-6 and TRBJ2-7; 8 nucleotides line up with TRBD2. CDR1 SGHDT and CDR2 YYEEEE come from the germline V gene. With V trimmed by 0 bases and J by 3 bases, 2 bases remained unmatched. This CDR3 has 14 residues. The CDR3 sequence: CASSLVLAGYEQYF. The CDR3 bases are TGTGCCAGCAGCTTGGTTCTAGCGGGCTACGAGCAGTACTTC.

The rearrangement links TRBV2 to TRBJ1-5; maybe TRBD1 (5 bases). V was shortened by 8 bases and J by 4 bases, with 18 bases between the two germline ends. Germline lookup yields CDR1 SNHLY and CDR2 FYNNEI. The CDR3 has 15 amino acids. CDR3 sequence (DNA): TGTGCCAGCTCCAAGGACGGGGGTAGGAATCAGCCCCAGCATTTT. This gives the protein CASSKDGGRNQPQHF. The whole variable domain, filled in from reference TRBV2 and TRBJ1-5, reads EPEVTQTPSHQVTQMGQEVILRCVPISNHLYFYWYRQILGQKVEFLVSFYNNEISEKSEIFDDQFSVERPDGSNFTLKIRSTKLEDSAMYFCASSKDGGRNQPQHFGDGTRLSIL.

Many counts were recorded for this clonotype. The chain recombines TRBV11-2 with TRBJ2-2, with 8 nucleotides matching TRBD1. Trimming removed 5 bases from V and 3 bases from J; junction bases left unmatched: 8. Germline V gene sequence: CDR1 SGHAT, CDR2 FQNNGV. The CDR3 is made up of 16 amino acids. The CDR3 spells CASSPWTGKHTGELFF. DNA of the CDR3: TGTGCCAGCAGCCCTTGGACAGGGAAGCACACCGGGGAGCTGTTTTTT.

Concerning this clonotype itself: A junction boundary mismatches the germline segment, possibly from a read error. The genes are TRBV6-2 or TRBV6-3 and TRBJ2-7, with D possibly matching TRBD2 (7 bases). The CDR3 runs to 12 residues. Germline V gene sequence: CDR1 MNHEY, CDR2 SVGEGT. The CDR3, as DNA: TGTACCAGCCGGGGAGGGGGACACGAGCAGTACTTC. Translation: CTSRGGGHEQYF.

Only a few counts were recorded for this clonotype. The chain uses TRBV9 and TRBJ1-1; 11 bases are a match to TRBD1. V lost 1 base, J lost 3 bases, and 2 bases stayed unmatched. Germline V gene data show CDR1 as SGDLS and CDR2 as YYNGEE. The CDR3 consists of 15 residues. CDR3 protein: CASSVRGQGDTEAFF. In DNA, the CDR3 is TGTGCCAGCAGCGTAAGGGGACAGGGGGACACTGAAGCTTTCTTT.

The chain combines TRBV14 with TRBJ1-1, with 7 positions matching TRBD1. The CDR3 length is 15 residues. V was pared by 4 bases and J by 11 bases, with 16 bases of the junction left unmatched. CDR1 is SGHDN and CDR2 is FVKESK in the germline V gene. CDR3 sequence: CASSPNRQGGSAAFF. CDR3 DNA: TGTGCCAGCAGCCCCAACCGACAGGGAGGTTCGGCGGCTTTCTTT.

This rearrangement joins TRBV7-9 to TRBJ1-1, with D possibly being TRBD1 (5 bases). CDR3 length equals 14 residues. V lost 5 bases to trimming and J lost 1 base, with 11 bases between them. CDR1 SEHNR and CDR2 FQNEAQ come from the germline V gene (reference sequence). The CDR3 DNA reads TGTGCCAGCAGCCCGACTACAGGGAACACTGAAGCTTTCTTT. Residues: CASSPTTGNTEAFF.

This clonotype has more than one count but fewer than ten. V and J are TRBV7-9 and TRBJ2-5; the match to TRBD1 covers 8 bases. CDR3 size: 11 residues. The trim removed 7 bases at V and 12 bases at J, leaving 7 bases unmatched. CDR1 is SEHNR and CDR2 is FQNEAQ in the germline V gene (reference sequence). The CDR3: CASNTDRGKYF. The CDR3 DNA sequence: TGTGCCAGCAACACCGACAGGGGAAAGTACTTC.

This clonotype has more than one count but fewer than ten. The chain has TRBV24-1 and TRBJ1-2, with 9 bases identical to TRBD1. Germline CDR1 KGHDR, CDR2 SFDVKD. The CDR3 runs 14 residues. With V trimmed by 6 bases and J by 0 bases, 1 base remained unmatched. This CDR3 reads CATSRTGANYGYTF. The CDR3 coding sequence is TGTGCCACCAGTCGGACAGGGGCTAACTATGGCTACACCTTC.

This clonotype has ten or more counts. The rearrangement uses TRBV6-1 and TRBJ1-4; weak D call: TRBD1 (6 bases). This CDR3 has 15 residues. Looked up from germline, CDR1 is MNHNS and CDR2 is SASEGT. Trimming cost V 6 bases and J 5 bases, with 16 bases left between them. The CDR3 DNA reads as TGTGCCAGCAGACAAGAACAGGGTCGCAATGAAAAACTGTTTTTT. Encoded protein: CASRQEQGRNEKLFF.

This clonotype was detected many times. The V gene is TRBV10-3, the J gene TRBJ2-3; D possibly corresponds to TRBD2 (6 bases). V lost 3 bases and J lost 6, with 22 bases in between. The CDR3 sequence is 17 residues long. Per the germline V gene, CDR1 is ENHRY and CDR2 is SYGVKD. The CDR3 DNA reads as TGTGCCATCAGTGAATCTTATGGTAGCGGTAAGGATGATACGCAGTATTTT. This sequence encodes CAISESYGSGKDDTQYF.

The chain carries TRBV13 and TRBJ2-7, with a weak D call TRBD1 (6 bases). This CDR3 is 19 amino acids long. Germline assignment: CDR1 PRHDT and CDR2 FYEKMQ (reference sequence). V dropped 4 bases and J dropped 7 bases, with 32 bases sitting between them. The CDR3 is CASSWLPGHPTQVTGEQYF. The CDR3 nucleotides read TGTGCCAGCAGCTGGTTACCGGGACACCCAACCCAGGTAACGGGGGAGCAGTACTTC.

Of note for this clonotype: The junction departs from germline at one end; a sequencing error may be responsible. The V gene is TRBV7-9, the J gene TRBJ1-5; D uncertain. The CDR3 consists of 12 residues. Germline CDR1 and CDR2: SEHNR and FQNEAQ (reference sequence). CDR3 sequence reads: CASGFEDQPQHF. The CDR3 nucleotides read TGTGCCAGCGGCTTTGAAGATCAGCCCCAGCATTTT.